This T cell receptor (beta chain) emerged from a study of metastatic and nonmetastatic thyroid tumors. The wider study: The comparison covered peripheral blood and tumor or nodule tissue in malignant and benign thyroid patients.

Original processing methods: Construction of a distant-metastasis classifier for papillary thyroid cancer relied on CDR3 differences across clinicopathological groups. TCRdb re-called clones via MiXCR from the PCR reads. The V and J calls and clone size are TCRdb's, not the authors'. The table has 15,000 to 20,000 clones, roughly a third seen once. Germline V gene data show CDR1 as DFQATT and CDR2 as SNEGSKA (reference sequence). The germline V and J ends were trimmed by 6 bases and 3 bases, with 9 bases remaining between them. This CDR3 has 12 amino acids. Thyroid surgery took place with no prior treatment in any patient. In the case of this clone: Antigen specificity is unknown.

Broader study findings: Versus benign nodules, malignant thyroid tumors reportedly had significantly higher TCR beta diversity, in blood and tumor.

V is TRBV20-1 and J is TRBJ1-5; D unclear. The sample comprised tumor tissue. This clonotype originated in a male donor with papillary thyroid cancer or a benign thyroid nodule (not recorded which). Some clones in this sample may be carry-over from other donors' samples. The CDR3 DNA sequence: TGCAGTGCCAGTCCTTCCAATCAGCCCCAGCATTTT. It translates to CSASPSNQPQHF.